The text below deals with one T cell receptor beta chain. TCRdb re-called the 5' RACE reads through MiXCR, storing one row per CDR3 protein. Of about 41,000 distinct CDR3 sequences listed, about 4.2% are singletons. This sample was taken from a study of T cells of healthy individuals. Per germline, CDR1 GTSNPN and CDR2 SVGIG (reference sequence). This CDR3 region has 15 residues. Trimming left V 2 bases short and J 2 bases short, with 13 bases between. V is TRBV30 and J is TRBJ1-5; maybe TRBD1 (5 bases). The origin of this receptor is a human donor in good health. The chain's CDR3 is CAWSRGHGGNQPQHF. The CDR3 DNA reads TGTGCCTGGAGTCGGGGCCATGGGGGCAATCAGCCCCAGCATTTT.